The 11 T cell receptor beta chains reported below all come from one sample, sequenced in a study of T cells in Graves' hyperthyroidism and ophthalmopathy. Using RNA transcripts as the source, TCR beta CDR3 regions were amplified. An initial round of RT-PCR targeting the TCR CDR3 relied on the HTBI primer set. TCRdb processed the multiplex PCR reads anew with MiXCR; each CDR3 protein has one entry. The table includes around 700,000 distinct CDR3 sequences, under 20% detected once. Sequencing was carried out using blood. The receptors here all came from a woman aged 45-65 years with Graves' hyperthyroidism that later progressed to Graves' ophthalmopathy.

This clonotype was recorded a few times. This chain uses TRBV9 with TRBJ1-1; the D is unclear. CDR1 and CDR2 from the germline V gene are SGDLS and YYNGEE. With 5 bases removed from V and 3 bases from J, the gap between germline ends came to 11 bases. The CDR3 contains 13 residues. The CDR3 DNA reads TGTGCCAGCAGACCCCGGGAAGACACTGAAGCTTTCTTT. The encoded protein is CASRPREDTEAFF. Complete variable domain (other parts from reference TRBV9 and TRBJ1-1): DSGVTQTPKHLITATGQRVTLRCSPRSGDLSVYWYQQSLDQGLQFLIQYYNGEERAKGNILERFSAQQFPDLHSELNLSSLELGDSALYFCASRPREDTEAFFGQGTRLTVV.

This clonotype was found many times. This chain's CDR3 is CASSQDLGTGEGEAFF. CDR3 coding DNA: TGTGCCAGCAGCCAAGATCTGGGGACAGGGGAGGGAGAAGCTTTCTTT. The rearrangement uses TRBV3-1 and TRBJ1-1; the match to TRBD1 covers 10 bases. CDR3 size: 16 residues. CDR1 and CDR2 (germline): LGHDT, YNNKEL (reference sequence). V shed 0 bases, J shed 8 bases, and the junction held 9 bases outside the gene matches.

This clonotype showed up just a few times. This rearrangement joins TRBV2 to TRBJ1-3; D is unresolved. Germline CDR1 SNHLY, CDR2 FYNNEI. Between the trimmed V and J ends, which lost 5 bases and 0 bases, there was a span of 8 bases. There are 14 residues in the CDR3. CDR3 residues: CASSTGISGNTIYF. The DNA of the CDR3 is TGTGCCAGCAGTACGGGGATCTCTGGAAACACCATATATTTT. The variable domain in full, with the rest retrieved from reference TRBV2 and TRBJ1-3, is EPEVTQTPSHQVTQMGQEVILRCVPISNHLYFYWYRQILGQKVEFLVSFYNNEISEKSEIFDDQFSVERPDGSNFTLKIRSTKLEDSAMYFCASSTGISGNTIYFGEGSWLTVV.

V is TRBV20-1 and J is TRBJ1-6; D may be TRBD1 (5 bases). V was trimmed by 0 bases and J by 8 bases, leaving 20 bases between them. This CDR3 region has 17 residues. Germline V gene sequence: CDR1 DFQATT, CDR2 SNEGSKA (reference sequence). The CDR3 reads CSARDKVVGRADSPLHF. The CDR3 nucleotides read TGCAGTGCTAGAGATAAGGTAGTCGGCAGGGCCGATTCACCCCTCCACTTT.

The genes are TRBV15 and TRBJ1-6; no firm D call. The V end was cut by 2 bases, the J end by 9 bases, with 8 bases between. This CDR3 region has 13 residues. Germline CDR1 and CDR2: LNHNV and YYDKDF (reference sequence). CDR3 region: CATSRYRASPLHF. CDR3 coding DNA: TGTGCCACCAGCAGATACCGAGCTTCACCCCTCCACTTT.

This clonotype was seen ten or more times. V is TRBV5-1 and J is TRBJ1-5, with 8 bases matching TRBD1. CDR3 size: 15 residues. CDR1 is SGHRS and CDR2 is YFSETQ in the germline V gene. V gave up 3 bases and J gave up 5 bases; unmatched junction bases: 7. The CDR3 DNA sequence: TGCGCCAGCAGCTCAGGGGGCGACCCCCATCAGCCCCAGCATTTT. Translated, it gives CASSSGGDPHQPQHF.

There are a few counts of this clonotype. This chain connects TRBV7-2 to TRBJ1-4; TRBD1 might be the D (6 bases). CDR1 SGHTA and CDR2 FQGNSA come from the germline V gene. The length of the CDR3 is 15 residues. Trimming pared 2 bases from V and 5 bases from J, leaving 12 bases between. CDR3 DNA sequence: TGTGCCAGCAGCTTATCGGTGCAGGGGAATGAAAAACTGTTTTTT. Residues: CASSLSVQGNEKLFF.

In its sample, this clonotype was seen many times. The chain uses TRBV5-1 and TRBJ1-6; tentatively, D is TRBD1 (5 bases). The V gene lost 0 bases and the J gene lost 15 bases, with 10 bases spanning the gap. The CDR3 length is 12 residues. Germline V gene data show CDR1 as SGHRS and CDR2 as YFSETQ. CDR3 region: CASSLGGGNLHF. DNA of the CDR3: TGCGCCAGCAGCTTGGGTGGGGGAAACCTCCACTTT.

This clonotype was counted only a few times. This chain joins TRBV12-3 or TRBV12-4 and TRBJ2-6, with 7 bases that match TRBD1. This CDR3 is 16 amino acids long. V lost 7 bases and J lost 0; bases outside the gene matches: 6. The CDR3 reads CASIRDSDSGANVLTF. In nucleotides, the CDR3 is TGTGCCAGCATCCGGGACAGCGACTCTGGGGCCAACGTCCTGACTTTC.

This clonotype was seen only a few times. The rearrangement uses TRBV19 and TRBJ1-5; 7 nucleotides line up with TRBD1. Germline CDR1 reads LNHDA; CDR2 reads SQIVND (reference sequence). The CDR3 spans 13 residues. The junction had 4 bases not matched to a gene; V was cut back by 8 bases and J by 3 bases. CDR3 sequence: CASGTVLNQPQHF. The CDR3 region has the DNA TGTGCCAGTGGGACAGTCCTCAATCAGCCCCAGCATTTT.

This chain uses TRBV5-4 with TRBJ1-2; weak D call: TRBD1 (5 bases). Germline values: CDR1 SGHNT, CDR2 YYREEE (reference sequence). The CDR3 is 15 amino acids. The V and J ends lost 0 bases and 8 bases respectively, with 17 bases between them. Here the CDR3 reads CASSLDSGRWVGYTF. The CDR3 DNA reads TGTGCCAGCAGCTTGGACTCAGGGCGGTGGGTCGGCTACACCTTC.